This T cell receptor beta chain emerged from a study of T cell responses to AZD1222 COVID-19 vaccine. About the study: Pooled samples include second doses given at about 4 or 12 weeks. The study, taken as a whole, reports: The number of AZD1222 recipients seropositive at baseline was only five or six.

On this clone itself: Its target is unknown.

CDR3 length: 15 residues. Trimming pared 6 bases from V and 2 bases from J, leaving 17 bases between. Germline CDR1 is ENHRY and CDR2 is SYGVKD. Data came from immunoSEQ multiplex PCR; TCRdb stores just in-frame clones and leaves some out. The profile shows over 120,000 clones, about 93% of them singletons. The TCR sequence derives from an adult in good health. The sample in question was peripheral blood, obtained on day 0 of AZD1222 vaccination. The rearrangement uses TRBV10-3 and TRBJ2-7; D might be TRBD1 (5 bases). The CDR3 reads CAIRGQGPVTYEQYF. The CDR3 bases are TGTGCCATCAGGGGGCAGGGCCCTGTTACCTACGAGCAGTACTTC.